Listed below are T cell receptor beta chains from one sample, sequenced in a study of T cell repertoires in cytomegalovirus infection. These TCRs' antigens remain unknown. One entry per CDR3 protein results from TCRdb running MiXCR on the reads. The repertoire holds hundreds of thousands of distinct CDR3 sequences, with around a third as singletons. The source was cultured CD8+ T cells from PBMCs, collected from culture after CMV antigen stimulation. The receptors come from a human donor in good health (CMV status not recorded). Some clones in this sample may be carry-over from other donors' samples. Each CDR3 is given with its conserved first and last residue. Fields, in order: J gene, clone size, V gene, D gene, CDR3 DNA, CDR3 protein. The D gene is left open where the match is weak. Clone size is shown for a subset of rows, as once, few, many or a class of expanded clone.

TRBJ2-1	few	TRBV7-6	TRBD2	TGTGCCAGCACCTCCGCCAGCGGGGGCTACAATGAGCAGTTCTTC	CASTSASGGYNEQFF
TRBJ2-1	few	TRBV7-9	TRBD2	TGTGCCAGCAGCCCAGAACTAGCGGGGGGGGTATACAATGAGCAGTTCTTC	CASSPELAGGVYNEQFF
TRBJ2-2	NA	TRBV4-1	TRBD1	TGCGCCAGCAGCCAAGATCCAGGGGGCGACGGGGAGCTGTTTTTT	CASSQDPGGDGELFF
TRBJ2-1	NA	TRBV27	NA	TGTGCCAGCAGTAACTGGAACAATGAGCAGTTCTTC	CASSNWNNEQFF
TRBJ1-1	many	TRBV7-9	NA	TGTGCCAGCAGCTTAGTTGATGGGTACACTGAAGCTTTCTTT	CASSLVDGYTEAFF
TRBJ2-2	NA	TRBV10-3	TRBD1	TGTGCCATCGCAGGGGGCGGAACCGGTCTGCCCGGGGAGCTGTTTTTT	CAIAGGGTGLPGELFF
TRBJ1-3	NA	TRBV28	TRBD1	TGTGCCAGCAGCTCCGGGACAGGGATAATAGACACCATATATTTT	CASSSGTGIIDTIYF
TRBJ1-1	NA	TRBV11-2	NA	TGTGCCAGCAGCAACAGGGACCATAGGACTGAAGCTTTCTTT	CASSNRDHRTEAFF
TRBJ2-1	NA	TRBV27	NA	TGTGCCAGCAGTTTAATGGGGGTTGGATCCTACAATGAGCAGTTCTTC	CASSLMGVGSYNEQFF
TRBJ2-1	NA	TRBV20-1	NA	TGCAGTGCTCACCTCGACCGAGGGTATTTTTACAATGAGCAGTTCTTC	CSAHLDRGYFYNEQFF
TRBJ1-6	NA	TRBV4-1	NA	TGCGCCAGCAGCCAAGGACAAGCAAATTCACCCCTCCACTTT	CASSQGQANSPLHF
TRBJ2-5	NA	TRBV7-7	NA	TGTGCTAGCAGTGAGATGGCGACAGGAGGAGAGACCCAGTACTTC	CASSEMATGGETQYF
TRBJ2-5	many	TRBV7-2	NA	TGTGCCAGCAGCCCCCAAACGACCGTAGGCAAGCGTCAAGAGACCCAGTACTTC	CASSPQTTVGKRQETQYF
TRBJ2-1	many	TRBV4-1	TRBD2	TGCGCCAGCAGCCAAGGCAGCGGGGGGAGCGATGAGCAGTTCTTC	CASSQGSGGSDEQFF
TRBJ1-2	few	TRBV7-3	TRBD1	TGTGCCAGCAGCCCGGATGGGACAGGATATGGCTACACCTTC	CASSPDGTGYGYTF
TRBJ2-7	NA	TRBV2	TRBD1	TGTGCCAGCACCCCGGGGACAGATTCCTACGAGCAGTACTTC	CASTPGTDSYEQYF
TRBJ1-1	few	TRBV29-1	TRBD1	TGCAGCGTGGGACAGGGTGGCACTGAAGCTTTCTTT	CSVGQGGTEAFF